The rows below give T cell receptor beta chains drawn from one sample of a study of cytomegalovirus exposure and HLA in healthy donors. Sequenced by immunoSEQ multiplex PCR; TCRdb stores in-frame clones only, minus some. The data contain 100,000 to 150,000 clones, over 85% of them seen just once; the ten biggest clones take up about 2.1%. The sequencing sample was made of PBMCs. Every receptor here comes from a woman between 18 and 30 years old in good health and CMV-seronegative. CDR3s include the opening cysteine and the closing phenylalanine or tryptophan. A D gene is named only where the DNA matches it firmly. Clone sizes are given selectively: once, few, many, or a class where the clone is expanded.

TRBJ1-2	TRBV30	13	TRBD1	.	TGTGCCTGGAGTATGGGGACAGTCTATGGCTACACCTTC	CAWSMGTVYGYTF
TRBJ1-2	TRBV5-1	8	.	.	TGCGCCAGCACCCCCGGCACCTTC	CASTPGTF
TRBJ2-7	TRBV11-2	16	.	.	TGTGCCAGCAGCCCGACTTACTCTAGTTTTGGGTACGAGCAGTACTTC	CASSPTYSSFGYEQYF
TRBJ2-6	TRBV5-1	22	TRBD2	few	TGCGCCAGCAGCAACCGGACTAGCGGGGGGGCGATATCGGTCTCTGGGGCCAACGTCCTGACTTTC	CASSNRTSGGAISVSGANVLTF
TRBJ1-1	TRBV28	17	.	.	TGTGCCAGCAGCTTGATACAGGGTTCCCACATGAACACTGAAGCTTTCTTT	CASSLIQGSHMNTEAFF
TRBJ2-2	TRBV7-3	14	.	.	TGTGCCAGCAGCTCGGGCTACAGGGCCGGGGAGCTGTTTTTT	CASSSGYRAGELFF
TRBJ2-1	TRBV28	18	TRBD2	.	TGTGCCAGCAGTTCCCGGACTAGCGGGGGTTCCCCTCTGCGGGAGCAGTTCTTC	CASSSRTSGGSPLREQFF
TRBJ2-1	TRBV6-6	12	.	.	TGTGCCAGCACTAGCTCCTACAATGAGCAGTTCTTC	CASTSSYNEQFF
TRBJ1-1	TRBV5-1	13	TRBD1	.	TGCGCCAGCAGCCTAGGTACCGGGACAGGTACTCGCTTT	CASSLGTGTGTRF
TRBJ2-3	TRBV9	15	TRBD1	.	TGTGCCAGCAGCTTCGGACAGGGTACCACAGATACGCAGTATTTT	CASSFGQGTTDTQYF
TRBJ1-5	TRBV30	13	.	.	TGTGCCTGGAGTGTCGACTCCGGTCAGCCCCAGCATTTT	CAWSVDSGQPQHF
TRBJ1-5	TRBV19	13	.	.	TGTGCCAGCGCCTCGGGGGGCTATCAGCCCCAGCATTTT	CASASGGYQPQHF
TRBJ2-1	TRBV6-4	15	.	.	TGTGCCAGCAGTGATGTGACAGGAGGTGTCAATGAGCAGTTCTTC	CASSDVTGGVNEQFF
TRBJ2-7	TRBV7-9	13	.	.	TGTGCCAGCAGCTTAGGCGCAGGTGGGGAGCAGTACTTC	CASSLGAGGEQYF
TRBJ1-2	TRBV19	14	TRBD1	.	TGTGCCAGTAGTATATGGGACAGGGATGGTGGCTACACCTTC	CASSIWDRDGGYTF
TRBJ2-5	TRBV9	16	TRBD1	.	TGTGCCAGCAGCGGGGAGACCGGGACAGCCCAAGAGACCCAGTACTTC	CASSGETGTAQETQYF
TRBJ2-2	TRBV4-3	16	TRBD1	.	TGCGCCAGCAGCCAAGTAGGACAGGGGAACACCGGGGAGCTGTTTTTT	CASSQVGQGNTGELFF
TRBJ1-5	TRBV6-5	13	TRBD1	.	TGTGCCAGCAGTTACGCAGGGGGACAGCCCCAGCATTTT	CASSYAGGQPQHF
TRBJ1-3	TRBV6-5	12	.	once	TGTGCCAGCAGTTCCGAGTTAAACACCATATATTTT	CASSSELNTIYF
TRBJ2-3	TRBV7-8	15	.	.	TGTGCCAGCAGCTTAGTTCGGGAGTTAAAAAATACGCAGTATTTT	CASSLVRELKNTQYF
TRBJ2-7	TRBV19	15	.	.	TGTGCCAGTAGTACCGACGGCACAGGGTCCTACGAGCAGTACTTC	CASSTDGTGSYEQYF
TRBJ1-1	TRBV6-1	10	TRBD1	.	TGTGCCAGCGTGGGACAGGGGGCTTTCTTT	CASVGQGAFF
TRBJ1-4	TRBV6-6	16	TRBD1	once	TGTGCCAGCAGTCGAAGAACCGGGACAGGAATCGAAAAACTGTTTTTT	CASSRRTGTGIEKLFF
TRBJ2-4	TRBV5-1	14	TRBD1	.	TGCGCCAGCAGCAGAGGGACAGACAAAAACATTCAGTACTTC	CASSRGTDKNIQYF
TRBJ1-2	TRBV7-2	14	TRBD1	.	TGTGCCAGCAGCAACAGGACAGGGTTAGGGGGCTACACCTTC	CASSNRTGLGGYTF
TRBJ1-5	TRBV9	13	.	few	TGTGCCAGCAGCTATCACCCCAGGGATCCCCAGCATTTT	CASSYHPRDPQHF
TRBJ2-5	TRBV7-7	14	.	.	TGTGCCAGCAGCAAAGACGACATGCAAGAGACCCAGTACTTC	CASSKDDMQETQYF
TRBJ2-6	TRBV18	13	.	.	TGTGCCAGCTCACGACAGGGGGCCAACGTCCTGACTTTC	CASSRQGANVLTF
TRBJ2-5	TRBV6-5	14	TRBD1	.	TGTGCCAGCAGCCCCGGACAGGTTGGGGAGACCCAGTACTTC	CASSPGQVGETQYF
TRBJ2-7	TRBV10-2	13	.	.	TGCGCCAGCAGTCCGGGACTCGCCTACGAGCAGTACTTC	CASSPGLAYEQYF
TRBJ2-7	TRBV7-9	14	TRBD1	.	TGTGCCAGCAGCGACCGACAGGGCTCCTACGAGCAGTACTTC	CASSDRQGSYEQYF
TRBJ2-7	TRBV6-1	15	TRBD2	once	TGTGCCAGCTGGGGATGGGAGGGTGGTAACTACGAGCAGTACTTC	CASWGWEGGNYEQYF
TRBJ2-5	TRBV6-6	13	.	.	TGTGCCAGCAGTTACCTGCGGGTGGAGACCCAGTACTTC	CASSYLRVETQYF
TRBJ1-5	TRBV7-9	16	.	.	TGTGCCAGCAGCTTAGCCACAGGGACTAGCAATCAGCCCCAGCATTTT	CASSLATGTSNQPQHF
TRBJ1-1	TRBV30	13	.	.	TGTGCCTGGAGTACGACAGTGAACACTGAAGCTTTCTTT	CAWSTTVNTEAFF
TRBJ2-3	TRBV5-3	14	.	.	TGTGCCAGAAGCTCCCTGCTCAGGTTTGATACGCAGTATTTT	CARSSLLRFDTQYF
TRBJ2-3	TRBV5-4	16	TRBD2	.	TGTGCCAGCAGCTCACTAGCGCACGAACCTCCAGATACGCAGTATTTT	CASSSLAHEPPDTQYF